One sample yielded the 30 T cell receptor beta chains listed below, sequenced in a study of PD-L1 blockade in urothelial cancer (TCRdb year 2017). The library came from the immunoSEQ multiplex PCR assay. What TCRdb holds here is the immuneACCESS table cut down to in-frame rearrangements. Part of the clones is not present; checked against another copy, under half of the missing clones reflect an unresolved V gene, and the others are unexplained. Recorded for this sample are approximately 46,000 clones; roughly 87% of them occurred a single time. In total, the top ten clones hold around 8% of the sample. This material consisted of PBMCs, taken around atezolizumab (anti-PD-L1) treatment. All receptors derive from a man between 60 and 75 years old with urothelial cancer.

The chain couples TRBV5-1 to TRBJ1-2; no clear D gene. The CDR3 runs to 12 residues. V was trimmed by 0 bases and J by 8 bases, leaving 8 bases between them. Germline V gene sequence: CDR1 SGHRS, CDR2 YFSETQ. CDR3 protein: CASSLDGVGYTF. CDR3 bases: TGCGCCAGCAGCTTGGACGGGGTAGGCTACACCTTC.

The CDR3 is CASSYSSGGGVLEQYF. CDR3 sequence (DNA): TGTGCCAGCAGCTATAGTAGTGGAGGGGGCGTACTCGAGCAGTACTTC. The chain joins TRBV5-6 to TRBJ2-7, with D possibly TRBD1 on 7 matching bases. V was trimmed by 3 bases and J by 6 bases, leaving 22 bases between them. The CDR3 has 16 residues. Germline CDR1 is SGHDT and CDR2 is YYEEEE.

V is TRBV10-1 and J is TRBJ2-1; 8 bases agree with TRBD2. V dropped 3 bases and J dropped 7; count of bases not matched to a gene: 2. This CDR3 spans 13 amino acids. In germline, CDR1 is WNHNN, CDR2 SYGVQD (reference sequence). The CDR3 sequence is CASSDQRGNEQFF. CDR3 in DNA: TGCGCCAGCAGTGACCAGCGGGGGAATGAGCAGTTCTTC.

Here the CDR3 reads CASSLGGQPQHF. CDR3 DNA: TGTGCCAGCAGTTTAGGAGGTCAGCCCCAGCATTTT. V gene TRBV28 combines with J gene TRBJ1-5; no clear D. The V end lost 2 bases, the J end lost 6 bases, and 5 bases lay between the germline ends. Germline V CDR1 and CDR2: MDHEN, SYDVKM. The CDR3 extends over 12 amino acids.

J is TRBJ2-1 and V is TRBV29-1; D may be TRBD2 (7 bases). V lost 2 bases and J lost 13, with 12 bases in between. This CDR3 spans 11 amino acids. Germline V lookup: CDR1 SQVTM, CDR2 ANQGSEA. CDR3 protein: CSVERGGAQFF. CDR3 sequence (DNA): TGCAGCGTTGAAAGGGGGGGGGCCCAGTTCTTC.

This rearrangement joins TRBV12-5 to TRBJ2-1; 7 positions agree with TRBD2. In germline, CDR1 is LGHNT, CDR2 FRNRAP. There are 17 residues in the CDR3. V was clipped by 2 bases and J by 6 bases; unmatched bases: 13. The CDR3 sequence is CASGLPTRGGSGNEQFF. CDR3 bases: TGTGCTAGTGGTTTGCCAACTAGGGGAGGGAGTGGCAATGAGCAGTTCTTC.

The chain has TRBV7-8 and TRBJ2-5, with TRBD1 as a possible D gene (6 bases). This CDR3 comprises 15 residues. Trimming pared 5 bases from V and 2 bases from J, leaving 15 bases between. CDR1 is SGHVS, CDR2 FQNEAQ, per germline. CDR3 loop: CASSPGQTPQETQYF. CDR3 nucleotides: TGTGCCAGCAGCCCAGGACAGACGCCGCAAGAGACCCAGTACTTC.

V and J are TRBV27 and TRBJ2-3, with 7 bases aligning to TRBD1. The germline CDR1 and CDR2 sequences are MNHEY and SMNVEV (reference sequence). V lost 5 bases to trimming and J lost 0 bases; unmatched junction nucleotides: 8. The CDR3 totals 16 residues. The CDR3 nucleotides read TGTGCCAGCAGTCCCGGGACAGTTTCTAGCACAGATACGCAGTATTTT. This translates into CASSPGTVSSTDTQYF.

This chain uses TRBV14 with TRBJ1-4; D possibly corresponds to TRBD1 (5 bases). Germline CDR1 SGHDN, CDR2 FVKESK. The V and J ends lost 2 bases and 8 bases respectively, with 24 bases between them. CDR3 length: 18 residues. The DNA of the CDR3 is TGTGCCAGCAGCCAAATCCGTTCGGGACGACCGGAGGGCGAAAAACTGTTTTTT. Amino acids: CASSQIRSGRPEGEKLFF.

The genes are TRBV7-9 and TRBJ1-5, with a tentative D call TRBD1 (5 bases). This CDR3 is built from 15 residues. With 3 bases removed from V and 0 bases from J, the gap between germline ends came to 9 bases. The germline CDR1 and CDR2 sequences are SEHNR and FQNEAQ (reference sequence). CDR3 in DNA: TGTGCCAGCAGCTTTGACAGCAATAGCAATCAGCCCCAGCATTTT. Translation gives CASSFDSNSNQPQHF.

The rearrangement uses TRBV27 and TRBJ1-1, with D maybe TRBD1 (6 bases). Trimming took off 4 bases at V and 3 bases at J, with 15 bases between the two ends. CDR3 length equals 15 residues. The germline CDR1 and CDR2 sequences are MNHEY and SMNVEV (reference sequence). As DNA, the CDR3 is TGTGCCAGCAGTTCGGTGACAGGCTGGGACACTGAAGCTTTCTTT. It codes for CASSSVTGWDTEAFF.

This clone was seen more than once but under ten times. The chain uses TRBV30 and TRBJ1-1; 8 bases align to TRBD1. The trim removed 1 base at V and 0 bases at J, leaving 10 bases unmatched. The length of the CDR3 is 17 residues. CDR1 and CDR2 (germline): GTSNPN, SVGIG (reference sequence). The CDR3 loop reads CAWSADRGPAMNTEAFF. In DNA form, the CDR3 reads TGTGCCTGGAGTGCCGACAGGGGTCCCGCCATGAACACTGAAGCTTTCTTT.

The V gene is TRBV5-1, the J gene TRBJ2-3; 14 bases fit TRBD2. Unmatched junction bases numbered 5, after V lost 4 bases and J lost 7 bases. Germline loops: CDR1 SGHRS, CDR2 YFSETQ. This CDR3 comprises 15 residues. CDR3 in amino acids: CASSPGLAGANTQYF. DNA for the CDR3: TGCGCCAGCAGCCCGGGACTAGCGGGGGCGAATACGCAGTATTTT.

J is TRBJ2-2 and V is TRBV5-4, with 8 bases lining up with TRBD2. The germline V gene encodes CDR1 SGHNT and CDR2 YYREEE (reference sequence). Trimming cost V 0 bases and J 4 bases; bases outside gene matches: 5. The length of the CDR3 is 16 residues. In DNA, the CDR3 is TGTGCCAGCAGCTTGGGCGCGGGGGGCCTCACCGGGGAGCTGTTTTTT. This gives the protein CASSLGAGGLTGELFF.

The CDR3 loop reads CASSPTSANTGELFF. The DNA for the CDR3 is TGTGCCAGCAGTCCCACTAGTGCCAACACCGGGGAGCTGTTTTTT. V is TRBV2 and J is TRBJ2-2, with D perhaps matching TRBD2 (5 bases). The CDR3 loop spans 15 amino acids. Trimming left V 5 bases short and J 2 bases short, with 12 bases between. Per the germline V gene, CDR1 is SNHLY and CDR2 is FYNNEI.

This sequence joins TRBV5-1 and TRBJ1-4; a possible D gene is TRBD1 (5 bases). Germline CDR1 and CDR2: SGHRS and YFSETQ. CDR3 size: 14 residues. Trimming pared 0 bases from V and 8 bases from J, leaving 11 bases between. This CDR3 reads CASSLGAGKEKLFF. The DNA of the CDR3 is TGCGCCAGCAGCTTGGGGGCAGGGAAGGAAAAACTGTTTTTT.

This clone was detected only once. The chain recombines TRBV5-6 with TRBJ2-7; D may be TRBD1 (5 bases). CDR3 length: 15 residues. Germline V CDR1 and CDR2: SGHDT, YYEEEE. The V end was cut by 1 base, the J end by 4 bases, with 15 bases between. The CDR3 nucleotides read TGTGCCAGCAGCTTGTTAGGCGGCAGGGTTTACGAGCAGTACTTC. Encoded protein: CASSLLGGRVYEQYF.

This clone was recorded once. V and J are TRBV2 and TRBJ1-2; 7 nucleotides agree with TRBD1. V gave up 7 bases and J gave up 1 base; unmatched junction bases: 9. This CDR3 contains 15 residues. CDR1 and CDR2 (germline): SNHLY, FYNNEI. The CDR3 nucleotides are TGTGCCAGCACCCAACAGGGGACCCTTAACTATGGCTACACCTTC. As protein: CASTQQGTLNYGYTF.

The chain is built from TRBV5-1 and TRBJ1-4; 8 nucleotides match TRBD1. The CDR3 totals 17 residues. J was trimmed by 2 bases and V by 3 bases; bases with no gene match: 9. The V gene's germline CDR1 is SGHRS and CDR2 YFSETQ. CDR3 bases: TGCGCCAGCAGCTCGTCCGGCAGGGGGCTGACTAATGAAAAACTGTTTTTT. Residues: CASSSSGRGLTNEKLFF.

This chain uses TRBV7-3 with TRBJ1-6; 7 nucleotides align to TRBD1. The CDR3 covers 13 residues. V shed 4 bases and J 7 bases; nucleotides not matched to a gene: 1. Germline-derived CDR1 and CDR2 are SGHTA and FQGTGA. In nucleotides, the CDR3 is TGTGCCAGCAGCTCGGGACAGAATTCACCCCTCCACTTT. Amino acids: CASSSGQNSPLHF.

The rearrangement links TRBV13 to TRBJ2-3, with a tentative D call TRBD1 (6 bases). Germline V CDR1 and CDR2: PRHDT, FYEKMQ (reference sequence). The CDR3 is 18 residues long. The V and J ends lost 0 bases and 0 bases respectively, with 16 bases between them. The CDR3 loop is CASSLGHLTGLSTDTQYF. CDR3 coding DNA: TGTGCCAGCAGCTTAGGCCATCTGACAGGTCTTAGCACAGATACGCAGTATTTT. The variable domain in full, with the rest retrieved from reference TRBV13 and TRBJ2-3, is AAGVIQSPRHLIKEKRETATLKCYPIPRHDTVYWYQQGPGQDPQFLISFYEKMQSDKGSIPDRFSAQQFSDYHSELNMSSLELGDSALYFCASSLGHLTGLSTDTQYFGPGTRLTVL.

The chain carries TRBV6-5 and TRBJ1-2; 9 nucleotides match TRBD1. Germline V gene sequence: CDR1 MNHEY, CDR2 SVGAGI. The CDR3 loop spans 15 amino acids. J lost 4 bases, V lost 4 bases, and 7 bases had no gene match. The CDR3 DNA reads TGTGCCAGCAGTTCCAAGTCGGGACAGGGCTATGGCTACACCTTC. The encoded protein is CASSSKSGQGYGYTF.

The genes are TRBV2 and TRBJ1-5; maybe TRBD1 (6 bases). The CDR3 loop spans 13 amino acids. Between the trimmed V and J ends, which lost 1 base and 6 bases, there was a span of 7 bases. Germline assignment: CDR1 SNHLY and CDR2 FYNNEI. CDR3 coding DNA: TGTGCCAGCAGTGAAGTGGGGGCTCAGCCCCAGCATTTT. Its protein is CASSEVGAQPQHF. Combining the CDR3 with reference TRBV2 and TRBJ1-5 gives the whole variable domain EPEVTQTPSHQVTQMGQEVILRCVPISNHLYFYWYRQILGQKVEFLVSFYNNEISEKSEIFDDQFSVERPDGSNFTLKIRSTKLEDSAMYFCASSEVGAQPQHFGDGTRLSIL.

This clone was detected only once. The chain combines TRBV4-2 with TRBJ2-5; maybe TRBD2 (6 bases). Germline loops: CDR1 LGHNA, CDR2 YNFKEQ. The CDR3 runs to 15 residues. Trimming pared 5 bases from V and 5 bases from J, leaving 18 bases between. The CDR3 DNA reads as TGTGCCAGCAGCAAAGGTGGAGGGCTGGGGGAGACCCAGTACTTC. Its protein product is CASSKGGGLGETQYF.

This clone was observed a single time. V usage is TRBV6-5 and J usage is TRBJ1-2, with a possible D match to TRBD1 (6 bases). Trimming removed 2 bases from V and 3 bases from J, with 13 bases in between. This CDR3 is 15 amino acids long. Per the germline V gene, CDR1 is MNHEY and CDR2 is SVGAGI. Here the CDR3 DNA reads TGTGCCAGCAGTTACGGGGGGGCGCGACACTATGGCTACACCTTC. Amino acid sequence: CASSYGGARHYGYTF.

The genes are TRBV30 and TRBJ1-1; D is perhaps TRBD1 (5 bases). This CDR3 has 13 residues. The germline V gene has CDR1 GTSNPN and CDR2 SVGIG (reference sequence). The germline V and J ends were trimmed by 3 bases and 0 bases, with 8 bases remaining between them. In DNA form, the CDR3 reads TGTGCCTGGAGGAGACAGATGAACACTGAAGCTTTCTTT. It translates to CAWRRQMNTEAFF.

The chain links TRBV6-1 to TRBJ2-7; a weak D match, TRBD1 (6 bases). V lost 1 base and J lost 3, with 7 bases in between. There are 13 residues in the CDR3. Germline lookup yields CDR1 MNHNS and CDR2 SASEGT. CDR3 nucleotide sequence: TGTGCCAGCAGTGAAGGACAGGTCTACGAGCAGTACTTC. Its protein product is CASSEGQVYEQYF.

V and J are TRBV6-5 and TRBJ2-7; possibly TRBD2 for D (5 bases). The CDR3 is 13 amino acids. V lost 2 bases and J 7 bases, leaving 12 bases between the germline ends. Germline assignment: CDR1 MNHEY and CDR2 SVGAGI. CDR3 sequence: CASSYLGVEEQYF. The CDR3 nucleotides are TGTGCCAGCAGTTACCTCGGGGTTGAGGAGCAGTACTTC.

V is TRBV18 and J is TRBJ2-3, with 11 bases fitting TRBD2. Unmatched junction bases numbered 3, after V lost 3 bases and J lost 1 base. CDR3 length: 16 residues. Germline lookup yields CDR1 KGHSH and CDR2 LQKENI. The CDR3 reads CASSPSLAGGTDTQYF. The CDR3 nucleotides read TGTGCCAGCTCACCGTCACTAGCGGGGGGCACAGATACGCAGTATTTT.

The V and J genes are TRBV5-1 and TRBJ1-3, with TRBD1 as a possible D gene (5 bases). The V end lost 0 bases, the J end lost 7 bases, and 8 bases lay between the germline ends. CDR1 and CDR2 from the germline V gene are SGHRS and YFSETQ. The CDR3 covers 13 residues. CDR3 in DNA: TGCGCCAGCAGCTTGGCCGGGGGTAACACCATATATTTT. Protein sequence: CASSLAGGNTIYF.